This section outlines one T cell receptor (beta chain) sequence together with its context. Its antigen has not been determined. There are no base qualities to consult, and no much larger clone falls within one base. This sample was taken from a study of shared clonotypes between healthy human individuals (dated by TCRdb to about 2020). As for the study more broadly: A couple of women and a few men aged 18 to 49 years were included in the cohort. Blood TCR repertoires of roughly 5 healthy adults were deeply sequenced to estimate repertoire size and the extent of clonotype sharing between individuals. Different laboratories and diverse techniques were used to prepare libraries and sequence TCR repertoires, to increase sequencing depth and limit assay-specific biases. Per donor, leukapheresis produced somewhere between about 0.94 and 10 billion PBMCs. The study at large found these results: Because the study included a small number of donors, the genetic and exposure-history diversity represented was limited. Sampling was limited to blood, and TCR repertoires in tissue likely differ from TCR repertoires in blood. Pairwise subsampling led to the expectation that sequencing depth would affect the degree of clonotype sharing among donors.

Looking up the germline V gene yields CDR1 SGHTA and CDR2 FQGNSA. The junction shows trimming of 2 bases on V and 6 bases on J, plus 9 bases between the germline ends. From cysteine to phenylalanine, the CDR3 is 13 amino acids long. CDR3 DNA only is kept here, 39 bases in frame from base 1. The donors were healthy, HIV-negative adults who had no recently reported acute infections or vaccinations. Every donor was a Caucasian adult living in Nashville, Tennessee, USA. For unsorted samples, 85 million to 100 million PBMCs were counted, and genomic DNA was extracted using the QIAamp DNA Blood Mini kit. Blood was obtained by leukapheresis, after which PBMCs were separated by Ficoll-Histopaque density gradient centrifugation and cryopreserved in liquid nitrogen vapor phase. TCR CDR3 regions were amplified from genomic DNA by multiplex PCR using the deep immunoSEQ assay. Extracted genomic DNA from each cell subset was spread evenly across all wells of several immunoSEQ 96-well plates, with each plate serving as a replicate. For unsorted PBMC, 250 to 300 ng of genomic DNA, equivalent to about 32,000 T cell genomes, went into each replicate PCR. Genomic DNA from unsorted PBMC was sequenced over ten immunoSEQ deep assay plates. Purified libraries were quantified with a Qubit 3.0 fluorometer, sized on a Bioanalyzer 2100, and re-quantified with the KAPA Library Quantification kit. Every immunoSEQ 96-well plate was sequenced on a dedicated single-read 150-cycle Illumina NextSeq 550 flow cell. Per the source publication's procedure: Because the immunoSEQ output held only junctional sequences and lacked quality scores, the filtering could not match the filtering applied to full-length reads. Sequences were annotated with PyIR, a Python wrapper for IgBLAST v1.9, and V/J genes and CDR3 were assigned using IMGT germline references. Reads were removed for weak V/J assignments (E-value above 1e-6), missing CDR3, stop codons, out-of-frame junctions, or ambiguous translated residues. V3J clonotypes were defined by identical inferred V gene, J gene, and CDR3 amino acid sequence. Percentage overlap between repertoires was computed as shared unique clonotypes divided by the size of the smaller repertoire. Richness of each repertoire was evaluated using RTK rarefaction, the Chao1 estimator, and Recon v2.1 estimates of unobserved clonotypes. In its TCRdb copy, this immuneACCESS table keeps in-frame sequences only and misses some clones. Where compared with another copy, unresolved V genes explain less than half of these, and the others have no known cause. The V and J calls and clone size were taken over from that table, and D and trimming were inferred from the DNA. This sample has about half a million clones in its table, and approximately 80% of those were observed once. Clones ranked in the top ten supply more than 10% of the sample.

Specimen: PBMCs. This receptor was obtained from a woman aged 40 to 49 in good health. Some clones in this sample may be carry-over from other donors' samples. The sequence is built from TRBV7-2 and TRBJ2-3, and the D gene may be TRBD2, 5 bases matching. In nucleotide form, the sequence is TGTGCCAGCAGCTTAATCCCGGGGGATACGCAGTATTTT. Its coded protein is CASSLIPGDTQYF.